One and the same sample provided the 28 T cell receptor beta chains below, sequenced in a study of T cell clonotyping in hematopoietic cell transplantation. Clones were read by immunoSEQ multiplex PCR, and TCRdb kept only the in-frame ones, dropping some. The sample records 15,000 to 20,000 clones, around 71% being singletons. The sequenced sample was peripheral blood mononuclear cells. The receptors stem from a woman aged 60-75 years in good health. Some clones in this sample may be carry-over from other donors' samples.

The V and J genes are TRBV30 and TRBJ2-1; TRBD2 matches 13 bases. Germline values: CDR1 GTSNPN, CDR2 SVGIG (reference sequence). The CDR3 is 14 amino acids. Unmatched junction bases numbered 8, after V lost 5 bases and J lost 10 bases. This chain's CDR3 is CAWGGLAGRWEQFF. The CDR3 DNA reads TGTGCCTGGGGGGGACTAGCGGGAAGATGGGAGCAGTTCTTC.

The chain employs TRBV28 and TRBJ2-7, with 7 bases aligning to TRBD2. Germline V gene lookup returns CDR1 MDHEN and CDR2 SYDVKM. V lost 2 bases, J lost 0 bases, and 10 bases stayed unmatched. This CDR3 region has 17 residues. Written as DNA, the CDR3 is TGTGCCAGCAGTTTAGGGGGGATGGCGGGAGTCTCCTACGAGCAGTACTTC. It translates to CASSLGGMAGVSYEQYF.

This clone turned up a few times. The chain uses TRBV14 and TRBJ2-7; 9 bases fit TRBD1. CDR1 and CDR2 (germline): SGHDN, FVKESK. The V and J ends lost 3 bases and 0 bases, in that order; junction bases with no gene match: 18. The CDR3 extends over 20 amino acids. CDR3 protein: CASSHAPGQGYSGSSYEQYF. CDR3 bases: TGTGCCAGCAGCCACGCCCCGGGACAGGGTTATTCGGGGAGCTCCTACGAGCAGTACTTC.

This clone was picked up one time. The chain employs TRBV30 and TRBJ1-1, with a tentative D call TRBD1 (6 bases). Trimming shortened V by 3 bases and J by 0 bases, and 11 bases separated the two germline ends. Germline V gene data show CDR1 as GTSNPN and CDR2 as SVGIG (reference sequence). The CDR3 loop spans 14 amino acids. The CDR3 nucleotides are TGTGCCTGGAGCGCGGGACATTTGAACACTGAAGCTTTCTTT. Translation: CAWSAGHLNTEAFF.

There are a few counts of this clone. V is TRBV7-9 and J is TRBJ1-1, with D hard to call. The germline V and J ends were trimmed by 5 bases and 1 base, with 11 bases remaining between them. The CDR3 runs 14 residues. CDR1 is SEHNR and CDR2 is FQNEAQ in the germline V gene (reference sequence). The CDR3 sequence is CASSPGRSNTEAFF. The CDR3 nucleotides are TGTGCCAGCAGCCCAGGACGTTCGAACACTGAAGCTTTCTTT. The complete variable domain, with remaining parts taken from reference TRBV7-9 and TRBJ1-1, reads DTGVSQNPRHKITKRGQNVTFRCDPISEHNRLYWYRQTLGQGPEFLTYFQNEAQLEKSRLLSDRFSAERPKGSFSTLEIQRTEQGDSAMYLCASSPGRSNTEAFFGQGTRLTVV.

This clone was observed a handful of times. The chain couples TRBV30 to TRBJ2-7; possible D gene TRBD1, 6 bases. This CDR3 region has 13 residues. The germline V and J ends were trimmed by 7 bases and 3 bases, with 16 bases remaining between them. Germline CDR1 reads GTSNPN; CDR2 reads SVGIG (reference sequence). In nucleotides, the CDR3 is TGTGCCTTGATCAGGGGTGCTAACTACGAGCAGTACTTC. Translation gives CALIRGANYEQYF. The full variable domain, rest sourced from reference TRBV30 and TRBJ2-7, is SQTIHQWPATLVQPVGSPLSLECTVEGTSNPNLYWYRQAAGRGLQLLFYSVGIGQISSEVPQNLSASRPQDRQFILSSKKLLLSDSGFYLCALIRGANYEQYFGPGTRLTVT.

This chain links TRBV5-6 with TRBJ2-7, with D unclear. The germline V gene encodes CDR1 SGHDT and CDR2 YYEEEE. The CDR3 covers 15 residues. Trimming pared 1 base from V and 2 bases from J, leaving 13 bases between. In DNA, the CDR3 is TGTGCCAGCAGCTTGATGGGTGTAGGGACCTACGAGCAGTACTTC. Protein sequence: CASSLMGVGTYEQYF. Based on the CDR3 plus reference TRBV5-6 and TRBJ2-7, the full variable domain is DAGVTQSPTHLIKTRGQQVTLRCSPKSGHDTVSWYQQALGQGPQFIFQYYEEEERQRGNFPDRFSGHQFPNYSSELNVNALLLGDSALYLCASSLMGVGTYEQYFGPGTRLTVT.

V and J are TRBV7-8 and TRBJ2-7; D not resolved. V lost 0 bases, J lost 1 base, and 7 bases lay in between. The germline CDR1 and CDR2 sequences are SGHVS and FQNEAQ. This CDR3 is 14 amino acids long. CDR3 DNA sequence: TGTGCCAGCAGCTTAGCAGGCCCTTCCTACGAGCAGTACTTC. Translation: CASSLAGPSYEQYF.

The chain carries TRBV5-1 and TRBJ2-7; 11 positions agree with TRBD1. Germline assignment: CDR1 SGHRS and CDR2 YFSETQ. The CDR3 has 18 amino acids. The junction had 10 bases not matched to a gene; V was cut back by 2 bases and J by 0 bases. CDR3: CASSLVGQGDIISYEQYF. Written as DNA, the CDR3 is TGCGCCAGCAGCTTAGTGGGACAGGGGGATATTATCTCCTACGAGCAGTACTTC.

In its sample, this clone was seen once. This chain joins TRBV7-3 and TRBJ2-7, with D unclear. Germline assignment: CDR1 SGHTA and CDR2 FQGTGA. Deletions cut 3 bases from V and 7 bases from J, with 13 bases between. This CDR3 is built from 13 residues. CDR3 sequence: CASSFNWGGEQYF. The CDR3 nucleotides read TGTGCCAGCAGCTTCAATTGGGGTGGGGAGCAGTACTTC.

This clone was observed a single time. The chain is built from TRBV28 and TRBJ1-2; TRBD1 is a possible D gene (6 bases). Trimming pared 7 bases from V and 8 bases from J, leaving 11 bases between. Germline V gene data show CDR1 as MDHEN and CDR2 as SYDVKM. This CDR3 region has 11 residues. Here the CDR3 reads CASTGEEGYTF. Written as DNA, the CDR3 is TGTGCCAGCACAGGGGAGGAGGGCTACACCTTC.

The rearrangement uses TRBV29-1 and TRBJ1-6; 7 bases match TRBD1. The CDR3 totals 14 residues. The V gene end was trimmed by 5 bases and the J gene end by 9 bases; junction bases not matched to a gene: 10. Germline V gene sequence: CDR1 SQVTM, CDR2 ANQGSEA. As DNA, the CDR3 is TGCAGCGTTAGGGACAGATATCCCACTTCACCCCTCCACTTT. Encoded protein: CSVRDRYPTSPLHF.

This clone was seen a handful of times. The V call is TRBV7-2, the J call TRBJ2-7; perhaps TRBD1 as D (6 bases). The CDR3 is 14 amino acids. Germline V lookup: CDR1 SGHTA, CDR2 FQGNSA. Trimming left V 0 bases short and J 3 bases short, with 9 bases between. This chain's CDR3 is CASSLAQGNYEQYF. Written as DNA, the CDR3 is TGTGCCAGCAGCTTAGCCCAGGGGAACTACGAGCAGTACTTC.

The V gene is TRBV29-1, the J gene TRBJ2-5; TRBD1 agrees at 8 bases. The CDR3 is 13 amino acids. The V segment lost 2 bases and the J segment 5 bases; nucleotides outside the gene matches: 4. CDR1 SQVTM and CDR2 ANQGSEA come from the germline V gene. The CDR3 spells CSVEQGAAETQYF. The CDR3 DNA sequence: TGCAGCGTTGAACAGGGGGCGGCGGAGACCCAGTACTTC. Combining the CDR3 with reference TRBV29-1 and TRBJ2-5 gives the whole variable domain SAVISQKPSRDICQRGTSLTIQCQVDSQVTMMFWYRQQPGQSLTLIATANQGSEATYESGFVIDKFPISRPNLTFSTLTVSNMSPEDSSIYLCSVEQGAAETQYFGPGTRLLVL.

The chain is built from TRBV25-1 and TRBJ1-6; D is unclear. CDR3 size: 15 residues. Germline values: CDR1 MGHDK, CDR2 SYGVNS. V lost 8 bases and J lost 7, with 18 bases in between. CDR3 residues: CASGTLGGENSPLHF. The CDR3 DNA is TGTGCCAGCGGAACGTTGGGAGGAGAGAATTCACCCCTCCACTTT.

The chain has TRBV7-2 and TRBJ1-1; D is uncertain. The ends were cut back, 1 base at V and 4 bases at J, with 7 bases in the middle. CDR1 and CDR2 from the germline V gene are SGHTA and FQGNSA. The CDR3 consists of 13 residues. The CDR3 DNA is TGTGCCAGCAGCTTAGAGATTTCCACTGAAGCTTTCTTT. Amino acid sequence: CASSLEISTEAFF.

The CDR3 loop is CSVVWEFYGYTF. In nucleotides, the CDR3 is TGCAGCGTTGTGTGGGAATTCTATGGCTACACCTTC. The chain carries TRBV29-1 and TRBJ1-2; D ambiguous. V shed 4 bases and J shed 4 bases, with 10 bases lying between them. The germline CDR1 and CDR2 sequences are SQVTM and ANQGSEA. The CDR3 runs 12 residues.

The chain carries TRBV9 and TRBJ2-7; weak D call: TRBD2 (6 bases). Germline V gene data show CDR1 as SGDLS and CDR2 as YYNGEE. This CDR3 region has 14 residues. V was cut by 3 bases and J by 1 base, with 11 bases left in between. CDR3 region: CASSARGGSYEQYF. The CDR3, as DNA: TGTGCCAGCAGCGCGCGGGGCGGATCCTACGAGCAGTACTTC. The whole variable domain, filled in from reference TRBV9 and TRBJ2-7, reads DSGVTQTPKHLITATGQRVTLRCSPRSGDLSVYWYQQSLDQGLQFLIQYYNGEERAKGNILERFSAQQFPDLHSELNLSSLELGDSALYFCASSARGGSYEQYFGPGTRLTVT.

The chain has TRBV9 and TRBJ2-6; D is unresolved. The germline V and J ends were trimmed by 2 bases and 4 bases, with 7 bases remaining between them. The germline V gene has CDR1 SGDLS and CDR2 YYNGEE. There are 14 residues in the CDR3. This chain's CDR3 is CASSVAEGANVLTF. DNA of the CDR3: TGTGCCAGCAGCGTCGCGGAGGGGGCCAACGTCCTGACTTTC.

This chain joins TRBV27 and TRBJ1-6, with 11 positions matching TRBD1. J gave up 6 bases and V 7 bases, and 8 bases lay outside the gene matches. The CDR3 consists of 16 residues. The V gene's germline CDR1 is MNHEY and CDR2 SMNVEV (reference sequence). The CDR3 sequence: CASTNAGTGGNSPLHF. The DNA for the CDR3 is TGTGCCAGCACCAATGCGGGGACAGGGGGTAATTCACCCCTCCACTTT.

The chain uses TRBV29-1 and TRBJ1-1, with D unresolved. Germline-derived CDR1 and CDR2 are SQVTM and ANQGSEA. Trimming pared 0 bases from V and 6 bases from J, leaving 17 bases between. The CDR3 extends over 15 amino acids. The CDR3 sequence: CSVEDLRGVGAEAFF. The DNA of the CDR3 is TGCAGCGTTGAAGATTTACGGGGAGTCGGCGCTGAAGCTTTCTTT.

This sequence joins TRBV11-2 and TRBJ1-6; 7 positions match TRBD1. The V and J ends lost 4 bases and 11 bases, in that order; junction bases with no gene match: 17. The length of the CDR3 is 17 residues. Germline CDR1 and CDR2: SGHAT and FQNNGV. In nucleotides, the CDR3 is TGTGCCAGCAGCTCGACAGGGACGGGTATTCAACGGACACCCCTCCACTTT. Translation gives CASSSTGTGIQRTPLHF.

This chain joins TRBV6-5 and TRBJ2-1; D might be TRBD1 (6 bases). Per germline, CDR1 MNHEY and CDR2 SVGAGI. Trimming pared 5 bases from V and 5 bases from J, leaving 16 bases between. This CDR3 has 15 amino acids. CDR3 residues: CASSRVWGPHNEQFF. The CDR3 DNA reads TGTGCCAGCAGTAGAGTGTGGGGGCCCCACAATGAGCAGTTCTTC.

The chain carries TRBV29-1 and TRBJ1-1; D unclear. The ends were cut back, 1 base at V and 5 bases at J, with 11 bases in the middle. This CDR3 spans 13 amino acids. Germline V gene data show CDR1 as SQVTM and CDR2 as ANQGSEA. As DNA, the CDR3 is TGCAGCGTTGAAGGGCCGGTTGGGACTGAAGCTTTCTTT. Translated: CSVEGPVGTEAFF.

The gene calls are TRBV30 and TRBJ1-5; weak D call: TRBD1 (6 bases). Germline V lookup: CDR1 GTSNPN, CDR2 SVGIG (reference sequence). The CDR3 runs to 13 residues. The V gene lost 2 bases and the J gene lost 6 bases, with 11 bases spanning the gap. CDR3: CAWSSQGRQPQHF. For the CDR3, the DNA is TGTGCCTGGAGTTCGCAGGGGCGTCAGCCCCAGCATTTT.

This clone appeared a single time. The chain links TRBV5-8 to TRBJ2-7, with TRBD2 as a possible D gene (6 bases). Germline V CDR1 and CDR2: SGHTS, YDEGEE. The CDR3 covers 12 residues. The germline V and J ends were trimmed by 4 bases and 6 bases, with 11 bases remaining between them. CDR3 nucleotides: TGTGCCAGCAGCCCGAGGGGAGGCGAGCAGTACTTC. It encodes CASSPRGGEQYF.

V usage is TRBV14 and J usage is TRBJ1-2; 8 bases match TRBD1. The CDR3 spans 14 residues. J was trimmed by 6 bases and V by 3 bases; bases with no gene match: 6. Per the germline V gene, CDR1 is SGHDN and CDR2 is FVKESK. The CDR3 reads CASSQQRTGNGYTF. The CDR3 DNA sequence: TGTGCCAGCAGCCAGCAACGGACAGGGAATGGCTACACCTTC.

This clone was seen a handful of times. The chain recombines TRBV10-2 with TRBJ2-7; 8 bases align to TRBD2. This CDR3 region has 12 residues. CDR1 and CDR2 from the germline V gene are WSHSY and SAAADI. V was pared by 11 bases and J by 1 base, with 4 bases of the junction left unmatched. The CDR3 sequence: CAAGGGSYEQYF. The DNA of the CDR3 is TGCGCCGCCGGCGGGGGGTCCTACGAGCAGTACTTC.